These T cell receptor beta chains were read from a single sample in a study of cytomegalovirus exposure and HLA in healthy donors. TCRdb keeps only in-frame clones here, not all; method: immunoSEQ multiplex PCR. The table includes tens of thousands of clones, around three fifths detected once. Sequenced sample: PBMCs. These receptors were taken from a woman between 35 and 50 years old in good health and CMV-seropositive. CDR3s include the opening cysteine and the closing phenylalanine or tryptophan. D genes are given only for firm matches. Clone size is given for some rows only: seen once, a few or many times, or a class if the clone is expanded.

clone_size,d_call,v_call,j_call,cdr3_nt,cdr3_aa
.,TRBD1,TRBV15,TRBJ2-3,TGTGCCACCAACCGGGACAGGGTAGTTTTCGATACGCAGTATTTT,CATNRDRVVFDTQYF
.,TRBD1,TRBV15,TRBJ1-1,TGTGCCACCAGGCCGGGACAGCAAAACACTGAAGCTTTCTTT,CATRPGQQNTEAFF
.,.,TRBV6-6,TRBJ2-2,TGTGCCAGCAGTCTGGACAGGCGGGGCACCGGGGAGCTGTTTTTT,CASSLDRRGTGELFF
once,TRBD2,TRBV6-6,TRBJ2-7,TGTGCCAGCGGGGGAACTAGCGGGAGTCACTACGAGCAGTACTTC,CASGGTSGSHYEQYF
.,.,TRBV30,TRBJ1-1,TGTGCCTGGAGTGTATCGGGGGGCAACACTGAAGCTTTCTTC,CAWSVSGGNTEAFF
.,.,TRBV4-3,TRBJ2-6,TGCGCCAGCAGCCAAGATCACAGGGTTGGGTCTGGGGCCAACGTCCTGACTTTC,CASSQDHRVGSGANVLTF
few,.,TRBV2,TRBJ1-1,TGTGCCAGTTTTAGGGAGGGAAACACTGAAGCTTTCTTT,CASFREGNTEAFF
once,.,TRBV7-2,TRBJ1-5,TGTGCCAGCAGCCGGACGGACAGTAATCAGCCCCAGCATTTT,CASSRTDSNQPQHF
.,TRBD1,TRBV5-1,TRBJ2-2,TGCGCCAGCAGCACGGACAGGGTAAACACCGGGGAGCTGTTTTTT,CASSTDRVNTGELFF
few,TRBD1,TRBV5-1,TRBJ2-3,TGCGCCAGCAGTTTACAGGGGGGACCAATGGATACGCAGTATTTT,CASSLQGGPMDTQYF
once,TRBD1,TRBV18,TRBJ2-3,TGTGCCAGCTCAACCCGACAGGGTGATGCAGATACGCAGTATTTT,CASSTRQGDADTQYF
.,TRBD1,TRBV7-2,TRBJ2-1,TGTGCCAGCAGCCTGGGGGGACAGGGGGCGGTGTATGAGCAGTTCTTC,CASSLGGQGAVYEQFF
.,TRBD1,TRBV6-6,TRBJ2-7,TGTGCCAGCAGTTACGAGGGGGCCTCCAGCGAGCAGTACTTC,CASSYEGASSEQYF
few,TRBD2,TRBV7-2,TRBJ2-1,TGTGCCAGCAGCTTTTGGCTGACTAGCGGGAGAAATGAGCAGTTCTTC,CASSFWLTSGRNEQFF
.,TRBD2,TRBV9,TRBJ2-3,TGTGCCAGCAGCGTAGGGGGAGGCGGGAGCTCAGATACGCAGTATTTT,CASSVGGGGSSDTQYF
few,.,TRBV4-3,TRBJ2-3,TGCGCCAGCAGCCACGGAGCCAGCACAGATACGCAGTATTTT,CASSHGASTDTQYF
.,.,TRBV5-4,TRBJ2-7,TGTGCCAGCAGCTTGGCCGGGGTGGACGAGCAGTACTTC,CASSLAGVDEQYF
.,TRBD1,TRBV2,TRBJ2-2,TGTGCCAGCAGTGACCCAGACAGGGGTAGTGCCGGGGAGCTGTTTTTT,CASSDPDRGSAGELFF
.,.,TRBV27,TRBJ1-2,TGTGCCAGCAGTTTGGGGGGACCGAACTATGGCTACACCTTC,CASSLGGPNYGYTF
.,.,TRBV5-1,TRBJ1-2,TGCGCCAGCAGCTTGGATTCCGGCATCGGGACTGGTGGCTACACCTTC,CASSLDSGIGTGGYTF
.,.,TRBV30,TRBJ1-2,TGTGCCTGGAGAGCCGCGTCCATGAGCTACACCTTC,CAWRAASMSYTF
.,.,TRBV5-4,TRBJ1-3,TGTGCCAGCAGCTTGAAGGGGTCCGGAAACACCATATATTTT,CASSLKGSGNTIYF
.,.,TRBV7-6,TRBJ2-1,TGTGCCATCATAGAGCGCCGCTCCTACAATGAGCAGTTCTTC,CAIIERRSYNEQFF
.,.,TRBV7-8,TRBJ2-2,TGTGCCAGCAGCTCCGGCAGGGTTACCGGGGAGCTGTTTTTT,CASSSGRVTGELFF
.,.,TRBV5-8,TRBJ1-2,TGTGCCAGCAGCCGAGGTCAGGAGGGGTATGGCTACACCTTC,CASSRGQEGYGYTF